This TCR beta chain stems from a study of tumor-infiltrating lymphocytes in primary liver carcinoma. To note about this clonotype: At one end, the junction sequence differs from germline, possibly due to a read error.

Per the germline V gene, CDR1 is SGHAT and CDR2 is FQNNGV. The CDR3 is made up of 14 amino acids. The approximately 20-31 mg bulk tissue piece was not sorted before simultaneous RNA and DNA extraction. TCR beta cDNA was made from roughly 450 ng total RNA with a constant-region primer. Researchers made the TCR beta libraries by running three nested multiplex PCR rounds with slightly modified ARM-PCR. It was with TRBV1-TRBV30 forward primers and a C-beta reverse primer that the first two PCR rounds were run, at approximately 10 cycles each. TCRdb ran MiXCR on the multiplex PCR reads and lists one entry per CDR3 protein. The sample lists 150,000 to 200,000 distinct CDR3 sequences; about 82% were seen once.

Sequencing was done on a sample of tumor tissue from primary liver carcinoma. The receptor's source is a man aged 35 to 55 with primary liver carcinoma and hepatitis B virus infection. V and J are TRBV11-2 and TRBJ1-4; D is unclear. The CDR3 bases are TGCGCCAGCAGCTTAGATCTCGGGTGGCTCAGGCTGTTTTTT. Protein product: CASSLDLGWLRLFF.